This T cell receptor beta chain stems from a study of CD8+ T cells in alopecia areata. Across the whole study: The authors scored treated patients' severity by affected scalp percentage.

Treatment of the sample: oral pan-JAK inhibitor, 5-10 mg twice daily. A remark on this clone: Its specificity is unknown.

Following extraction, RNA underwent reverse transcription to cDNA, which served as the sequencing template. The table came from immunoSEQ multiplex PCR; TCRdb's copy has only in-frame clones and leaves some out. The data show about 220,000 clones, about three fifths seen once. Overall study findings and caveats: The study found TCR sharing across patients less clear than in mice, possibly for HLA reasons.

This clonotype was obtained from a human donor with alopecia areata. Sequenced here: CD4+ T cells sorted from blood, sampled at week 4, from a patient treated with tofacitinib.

CDR3 coding DNA: TGTGCCAGCAGCTTAAGCCAGGGTGGGAATTCACCCCTCCACTTT. Its translation is CASSLSQGGNSPLHF. V gene TRBV7-6 combines with J gene TRBJ1-6; TRBD1 is a possible D gene (5 bases). The V and J ends lost 2 bases and 7 bases respectively, with 12 bases between them. Germline-derived CDR1 and CDR2 are SGHVS and FNYEAQ. The CDR3 has 15 amino acids.